The 7 T cell receptor beta chains below all came from one sample that was sequenced in a study of blood T cell repertoires in COVID-19. Method: immunoSEQ multiplex PCR; TCRdb's copy keeps in-frame clones and lacks some. The data contain some 130,000 clones, more than 75% of them seen just once; the ten biggest clones take up 9.5% to 12%. The specimen was peripheral blood. Receptors originate from a woman aged 65 to 85 with COVID-19, enrolled during active disease.

This chain connects TRBV27 to TRBJ2-3; TRBD1 is a possible D gene (5 bases). Trimming cost V 5 bases and J 2 bases, with 17 bases left between them. Germline V lookup: CDR1 MNHEY, CDR2 SMNVEV (reference sequence). The CDR3 covers 16 residues. CDR3 sequence: CASSGWGVTVTDTQYF. CDR3 bases: TGTGCCAGCAGTGGCTGGGGCGTCACCGTCACAGATACGCAGTATTTT.

V usage is TRBV6-5 and J usage is TRBJ1-2; no definite D call. Germline CDR1 reads MNHEY; CDR2 reads SVGAGI. V was cut by 8 bases and J by 1 base, with 17 bases left in between. The CDR3 has 15 amino acids. The CDR3 DNA reads as TGTGCCAGCGGGCCAGTCAGTGTCTATAACTATGGCTACACCTTC. Protein: CASGPVSVYNYGYTF.

By share of the sample, this clone is medium-sized (0.01 to 0.1%). The chain combines TRBV9 with TRBJ2-5, with D unclear. CDR3 size: 14 residues. The germline V gene encodes CDR1 SGDLS and CDR2 YYNGEE. The germline V and J ends were trimmed by 0 bases and 5 bases, with 11 bases remaining between them. CDR3 sequence: CASSVGPLGETQYF. CDR3 DNA sequence: TGTGCCAGCAGCGTAGGCCCCCTAGGCGAGACCCAGTACTTC.

The rearrangement joins TRBV30 to TRBJ2-7, with TRBD2 matching 10 bases. From germline, CDR1 is GTSNPN and CDR2 SVGIG (reference sequence). The CDR3 runs 13 residues. V shed 4 bases and J 1 base; nucleotides not matched to a gene: 1. DNA of the CDR3: TGTGCCTGGACTAGCGGGGGATCCTACGAGCAGTACTTC. As protein: CAWTSGGSYEQYF.

The genes are TRBV24-1 and TRBJ1-1; D gene unclear. The germline CDR1 and CDR2 sequences are KGHDR and SFDVKD. The V end was cut by 6 bases, the J end by 1 base, with 8 bases between. This CDR3 has 13 amino acids. The CDR3 region is CATSKHPNTEAFF. The CDR3 DNA is TGTGCCACCAGTAAACACCCGAACACTGAAGCTTTCTTT.

The chain links TRBV27 to TRBJ2-7, with a weak D call TRBD2 (6 bases). Trimming took off 8 bases at V and 9 bases at J, with 20 bases between the two ends. Germline CDR1 is MNHEY and CDR2 is SMNVEV (reference sequence). The CDR3 is 13 amino acids. The CDR3 loop is CASAQGLQLAQYF. In DNA form, the CDR3 reads TGTGCCAGCGCCCAAGGACTACAGCTGGCGCAGTACTTC.

The rearrangement uses TRBV9 and TRBJ1-2; the D gene is possibly TRBD1 (6 bases). Germline-derived CDR1 and CDR2 are SGDLS and YYNGEE. The CDR3 has 15 amino acids. Trimming stripped 3 bases from V and 8 bases from J, with 20 bases between. The CDR3 spells CASSGADGGQDGYTF. The CDR3 nucleotides read TGTGCCAGCAGCGGAGCCGACGGGGGGCAGGACGGCTACACCTTC.